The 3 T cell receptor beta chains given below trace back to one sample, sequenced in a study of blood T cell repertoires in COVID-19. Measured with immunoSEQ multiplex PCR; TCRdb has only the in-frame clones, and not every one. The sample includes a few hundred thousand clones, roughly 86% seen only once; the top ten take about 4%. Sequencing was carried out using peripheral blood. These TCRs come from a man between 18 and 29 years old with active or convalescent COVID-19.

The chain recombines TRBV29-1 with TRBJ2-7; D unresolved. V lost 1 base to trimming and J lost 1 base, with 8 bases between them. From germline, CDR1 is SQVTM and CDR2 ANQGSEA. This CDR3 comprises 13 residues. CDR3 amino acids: CSVEGATSYEQYF. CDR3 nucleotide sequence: TGCAGCGTTGAAGGGGCTACTTCCTACGAGCAGTACTTC.

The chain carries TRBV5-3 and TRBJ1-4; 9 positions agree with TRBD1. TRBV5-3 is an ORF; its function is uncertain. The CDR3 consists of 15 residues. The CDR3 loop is CVARRDREFWEKLFF. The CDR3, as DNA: TGTGTAGCAAGAAGGGACAGGGAATTTTGGGAAAAACTGTTTTTT.

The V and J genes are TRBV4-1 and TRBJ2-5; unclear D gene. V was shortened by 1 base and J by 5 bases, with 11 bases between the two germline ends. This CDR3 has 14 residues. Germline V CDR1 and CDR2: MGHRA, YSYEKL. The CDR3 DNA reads TGCGCCAGCAGCCAAGGTGTTAGCCTCGAGACCCAGTACTTC. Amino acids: CASSQGVSLETQYF.